The subject of this entry is one T cell receptor beta chain. This sample was taken from a study of CD8 T cells in Susac syndrome. Across the study: The Susac syndrome patients were therapy-naive, on corticosteroids, or on intravenous immunoglobulin alone at blood draw.

The sequenced target, TCR beta, came from blood CD8+ and CD4+ T cells. The authors reverse transcribed 0.5 to 1 ug RNA with random hexamers. With immunoSEQ multiplex PCR, TCR beta CDR3 was amplified across 54 Vbeta and 13 Jbeta. TCRdb reprocessed the immunoSEQ multiplex PCR reads with MiXCR, giving one entry per CDR3 protein. The sample shows more than 100,000 distinct CDR3 sequences, approximately 96% of them seen only once. The germline V and J ends were trimmed by 3 bases and 1 base, with 16 bases remaining between them. The CDR3 covers 16 residues. Germline V gene lookup returns CDR1 KGHSH and CDR2 LQKENI.

This receptor was obtained from a human donor with Susac syndrome. The source material was CD4+ T cells from PBMCs. The chain carries TRBV18 and TRBJ2-7; no definite D call. The CDR3 bases are TGTGCCAGCTCACCCTCCCCGATGCGGATGTCCTACGAGCAGTACTTC. Translation gives CASSPSPMRMSYEQYF.